A single sample is the source of the 26 T cell receptor beta chains below, sequenced in a study of OX40 agonist ivuxolimab in advanced cancers. Sequencing used immunoSEQ multiplex PCR; TCRdb keeps in-frame clones, though not all of them. The data show about 17,000 clones, with around 67% seen just once and roughly 30% held by the top ten. Sequences were derived from CD4+ or CD8+ T cells sorted from blood, sampled in a trial of the OX40 agonist ivuxolimab. All receptors come from an adult with an advanced solid tumor such as melanoma, head and neck, liver or kidney cancer.

The rearrangement uses TRBV14 and TRBJ2-1; D is possibly TRBD1 (6 bases). Germline V gives CDR1 SGHDN, CDR2 FVKESK. This CDR3 is built from 16 residues. V lost 2 bases to trimming and J lost 5 bases, with 16 bases between them. CDR3 residues: CASSQFRPGVDNEQFF. Written as DNA, the CDR3 is TGTGCCAGCAGCCAATTTAGGCCAGGGGTGGACAATGAGCAGTTCTTC. The full variable domain, its missing parts supplied by reference TRBV14 and TRBJ2-1, is EAGVTQFPSHSVIEKGQTVTLRCDPISGHDNLYWYRRVMGKEIKFLLHFVKESKQDESGMPNNRFLAERTGGTYSTLKVQPAELEDSGVYFCASSQFRPGVDNEQFFGPGTRLTVL.

The count of this clone is one. This chain connects TRBV6-5 to TRBJ2-5, with 7 bases that match TRBD1. The CDR3 is 13 residues long. The germline V gene encodes CDR1 MNHEY and CDR2 SVGAGI. Unmatched junction bases numbered 4, after V lost 6 bases and J lost 3 bases. The CDR3 DNA follows: TGTGCCAGCAGAAATGGACAGGAAGAGACCCAGTACTTC. This sequence encodes CASRNGQEETQYF.

The chain recombines TRBV4-3 with TRBJ1-2; 9 bases are a match to TRBD1. The V gene's germline CDR1 is LGHNA and CDR2 YSLEER. This CDR3 spans 14 amino acids. V trimming: 3 bases; J trimming: 6 bases; junction bases outside the gene matches: 5. The CDR3 coding sequence is TGCGCCAGCAGCCACACCGGGACAGGGAATGGCTACACCTTC. Its protein is CASSHTGTGNGYTF.

The chain recombines TRBV4-2 with TRBJ2-3, with TRBD2 identical over 9 bases. This CDR3 has 18 residues. Losses at the gene ends were 0 bases for V and 4 bases for J; bases not matched to a gene: 11. CDR1 is LGHNA and CDR2 is YNFKEQ in the germline V gene. CDR3 sequence reads: CASSQDHRVVAGADTQYF. The CDR3 DNA follows: TGTGCCAGCAGCCAAGATCATAGGGTGGTAGCGGGAGCAGATACGCAGTATTTT.

This clone was seen just once. The V and J genes are TRBV29-1 and TRBJ2-1, with TRBD2 as a possible D gene (6 bases). The V end lost 3 bases, the J end lost 9 bases, and 12 bases lay between the germline ends. The germline gives CDR1 SQVTM, CDR2 ANQGSEA. This CDR3 region has 12 residues. The CDR3 nucleotides read TGCAGCGTTGAGCGGGGCCTAAGTGAGCAGTTCTTC. It yields the protein CSVERGLSEQFF.

The V call is TRBV11-3, the J call TRBJ2-1, with TRBD1 as a possible D gene (5 bases). V lost 7 bases and J 6 bases, leaving 16 bases between the germline ends. Germline-derived CDR1 and CDR2 are SGHNT and YENEEA. The CDR3 has 14 amino acids. CDR3 residues: CASTLKGAVNEQFF. CDR3 bases: TGTGCCAGCACCCTAAAAGGGGCGGTCAATGAGCAGTTCTTC.

The chain recombines TRBV5-4 with TRBJ2-1, with 9 bases matching TRBD2. Losses at the gene ends were 0 bases for V and 6 bases for J; bases not matched to a gene: 4. The CDR3 extends over 15 amino acids. CDR1 and CDR2 (germline): SGHNT, YYREEE (reference sequence). The CDR3 loop reads CASSLGWTSANEQFF. CDR3 bases: TGTGCCAGCAGCTTGGGATGGACTAGCGCCAATGAGCAGTTCTTC. The entire variable domain, with the rest obtained from reference TRBV5-4 and TRBJ2-1, is as follows: ETGVTQSPTHLIKTRGQQVTLRCSSQSGHNTVSWYQQALGQGPQFIFQYYREEENGRGNFPPRFSGLQFPNYSSELNVNALELDDSALYLCASSLGWTSANEQFFGPGTRLTVL.

This clone appeared many times. The chain links TRBV6-4 to TRBJ2-1, with D perhaps TRBD1 (5 bases). The V gene's germline CDR1 is MRHNA and CDR2 SNTAGT. The CDR3 covers 14 residues. The ends were cut back, 0 bases at V and 3 bases at J, with 6 bases in the middle. CDR3 DNA sequence: TGTGCCAGCAGTGACTCGACAGACTACAATGAGCAGTTCTTC. Protein sequence: CASSDSTDYNEQFF.

The chain carries TRBV4-1 and TRBJ2-7; TRBD1 matches at 12 bases. Germline-derived CDR1 and CDR2 are MGHRA and YSYEKL. The V gene end was trimmed by 4 bases and the J gene end by 3 bases; junction bases not matched to a gene: 1. CDR3 length: 14 amino acids. The CDR3 DNA sequence: TGCGCCAGCAGCCGGGACAGGGGGCACTACGAGCAGTACTTC. Its protein product is CASSRDRGHYEQYF.

The genes are TRBV27 and TRBJ1-4, with D perhaps TRBD1 (6 bases). V was pared by 1 base and J by 8 bases, with 14 bases between. This CDR3 is built from 15 residues. Germline CDR1 MNHEY, CDR2 SMNVEV (reference sequence). CDR3 sequence reads: CASSLLRGTGEKLFF. The CDR3 bases are TGTGCCAGCAGTTTATTGAGGGGGACCGGAGAAAAACTGTTTTTT.

This clone has just one count. The V gene is TRBV14, the J gene TRBJ2-7; D unresolved. Germline CDR1 reads SGHDN; CDR2 reads FVKESK. The CDR3 has 13 amino acids. Trimming removed 1 base at V and 4 bases at J, with 8 bases between. CDR3 protein: CASSQGHGYEQYF. As DNA, the CDR3 is TGTGCCAGCAGCCAAGGTCATGGGTACGAGCAGTACTTC. Based on the CDR3 plus reference TRBV14 and TRBJ2-7, the full variable domain is EAGVTQFPSHSVIEKGQTVTLRCDPISGHDNLYWYRRVMGKEIKFLLHFVKESKQDESGMPNNRFLAERTGGTYSTLKVQPAELEDSGVYFCASSQGHGYEQYFGPGTRLTVT.

The V and J genes are TRBV2 and TRBJ2-2; 11 bases line up with TRBD2. The CDR3 contains 15 residues. J was trimmed by 6 bases and V by 7 bases; bases with no gene match: 7. Looked up from germline, CDR1 is SNHLY and CDR2 is FYNNEI. CDR3 DNA: TGTGCCAGCACCGATAGCGGGAGGGGGGCCGGGGAGCTGTTTTTT. The encoded protein is CASTDSGRGAGELFF.

Only one count was recorded for this clone. The chain carries TRBV27 and TRBJ1-1; no firm D call. From germline, CDR1 is MNHEY and CDR2 SMNVEV (reference sequence). The V and J ends lost 8 bases and 0 bases respectively, with 10 bases between them. This CDR3 is built from 13 residues. DNA for the CDR3: TGTGCCAGCTCCGAGTTTATGAACACTGAAGCTTTCTTT. Encoded protein: CASSEFMNTEAFF.

The chain has TRBV7-2 and TRBJ2-7; D remains ambiguous. Trimming took 1 base from V and 3 from J, leaving 13 bases between them. Germline V gene sequence: CDR1 SGHTA, CDR2 FQGNSA. The CDR3 sequence is 15 residues long. DNA for the CDR3: TGTGCCAGCAGCTTAGGCCCTACCGCCGACTACGAGCAGTACTTC. Translated, it gives CASSLGPTADYEQYF.

The chain combines TRBV19 with TRBJ1-4; D remains unclear. Trimming shortened V by 3 bases and J by 8 bases, and 16 bases separated the two germline ends. Germline V gives CDR1 LNHDA, CDR2 SQIVND (reference sequence). The CDR3 loop spans 15 amino acids. The CDR3 loop reads CASSISGRFNEKLFF. The CDR3 DNA follows: TGTGCCAGTAGTATCTCGGGCAGGTTTAACGAAAAACTGTTTTTT. The whole variable domain, filled in from reference TRBV19 and TRBJ1-4, reads DGGITQSPKYLFRKEGQNVTLSCEQNLNHDAMYWYRQDPGQGLRLIYYSQIVNDFQKGDIAEGYSVSREKKESFPLTVTSAQKNPTAFYLCASSISGRFNEKLFFGSGTQLSVL.

This chain links TRBV27 with TRBJ1-1, with D unresolved. Germline V gene lookup returns CDR1 MNHEY and CDR2 SMNVEV (reference sequence). The CDR3 length is 14 residues. V was clipped by 6 bases and J by 5 bases, with 16 bases between them. The CDR3 nucleotides read TGTGCCAGCAGCTTGGTCCCGAGCAAGACTGAAGCTTTCTTT. This gives the protein CASSLVPSKTEAFF.

CDR3 DNA: TGTGCCAGCAGCGTAGAAGGGCTATCGCAGAAGGGCTACTTACGGGGCAGGGAACGAGAGCAGTACTTC. Translating it yields CASSVEGLSQKGYLRGREREQYF. The chain employs TRBV9 and TRBJ2-7; D is perhaps TRBD1 or TRBD2 (5 bases each). The V gene's germline CDR1 is SGDLS and CDR2 YYNGEE. The V gene lost 0 bases and the J gene lost 7 bases, with 41 bases spanning the gap. The CDR3 sequence is 23 residues long.

By its share, this clone is medium-sized (0.01 to 0.1%). The rearrangement links TRBV7-8 to TRBJ2-7, with D possibly being TRBD2 (5 bases). The length of the CDR3 is 14 residues. The V end was cut by 7 bases, the J end by 4 bases, with 17 bases between. Germline V gene data show CDR1 as SGHVS and CDR2 as FQNEAQ. CDR3 bases: TGTGCCAGCACTTATAGTGGACTTGATTACGAGCAGTACTTC. Amino acid sequence: CASTYSGLDYEQYF.

This clone counts as medium-sized (0.01 to 0.1%). The gene calls are TRBV27 and TRBJ2-2; unclear D gene. Germline CDR1 MNHEY, CDR2 SMNVEV (reference sequence). The CDR3 length is 14 residues. The germline V and J ends were trimmed by 2 bases and 0 bases, with 4 bases remaining between them. The DNA of the CDR3 is TGTGCCAGCAGTTTAGACACGAACACCGGGGAGCTGTTTTTT. Translation gives CASSLDTNTGELFF.

The sample holds a few counts of this clone. The gene calls are TRBV7-6 and TRBJ2-2; no reliable D call. The CDR3 extends over 12 amino acids. Germline CDR1 SGHVS, CDR2 FNYEAQ. V was clipped by 2 bases and J by 8 bases, with 6 bases between them. The CDR3 coding sequence is TGTGCCAGCAGCTTAATCCGGGGGGAGCTGTTTTTT. Translating it yields CASSLIRGELFF.

The chain joins TRBV7-8 to TRBJ1-2, with D unresolved. CDR3 size: 16 residues. CDR1 is SGHVS, CDR2 FQNEAQ, per germline. V gave up 5 bases and J gave up 4 bases, with 20 bases separating them. Written as DNA, the CDR3 is TGTGCCAGCAGCCGACCGGAAGAGACGGATGTCTATGGCTACACCTTC. Residues: CASSRPEETDVYGYTF.

This clone was recorded once. This rearrangement joins TRBV6-6 to TRBJ1-5; tentatively, D is TRBD1 (5 bases). Germline V gene sequence: CDR1 MNHNY, CDR2 SVGAGI (reference sequence). The CDR3 consists of 14 residues. The V end lost 1 base, the J end lost 6 bases, and 10 bases lay between the germline ends. The CDR3 spells CASSYYGAGQPQHF. The CDR3, as DNA: TGTGCCAGCAGTTACTACGGGGCAGGTCAGCCCCAGCATTTT.

By share of the sample, this clone is medium-sized. The chain joins TRBV5-1 to TRBJ1-5, with a weak D call TRBD1 (5 bases). Trimming shortened V by 0 bases and J by 6 bases, and 13 bases separated the two germline ends. Per the germline V gene, CDR1 is SGHRS and CDR2 is YFSETQ. CDR3 length equals 15 residues. DNA for the CDR3: TGCGCCAGCAGCTTGGGGCAGGGTGCTTCTCAGCCCCAGCATTTT. Protein sequence: CASSLGQGASQPQHF.

This clone showed up just once. V usage is TRBV19 and J usage is TRBJ2-1; 8 positions match TRBD2. The CDR3 is 14 residues long. V shed 10 bases and J 3 bases; nucleotides not matched to a gene: 8. CDR1 is LNHDA and CDR2 is SQIVND in the germline V gene (reference sequence). The CDR3 protein is CATSGLGFYNEQFF. The DNA of the CDR3 is TGTGCCACGTCGGGACTAGGTTTCTACAATGAGCAGTTCTTC.

Only a few counts were recorded for this clone. V and J are TRBV10-3 and TRBJ2-7; TRBD1 agrees at 10 bases. Germline loops: CDR1 ENHRY, CDR2 SYGVKD. The CDR3 is 15 residues long. V was pared by 7 bases and J by 2 bases, with 8 bases of the junction left unmatched. CDR3 bases: TGTGCCATCAAACCCGGGACAGGGGCGACCTACGAGCAGTACTTC. The encoded protein is CAIKPGTGATYEQYF.

The table lists this clone with a few counts. The chain couples TRBV5-4 to TRBJ2-2; no definite D call. The CDR3 extends over 12 amino acids. Germline CDR1 and CDR2: SGHNT and YYREEE (reference sequence). Trimming removed 0 bases from V and 6 bases from J, with 3 bases in between. The CDR3 loop is CASSLGAGELFF. In nucleotides, the CDR3 is TGTGCCAGCAGCTTGGGGGCCGGGGAGCTGTTTTTT.